The clone carrying this T cell receptor beta chain was seen a handful of times. Its antigen is unknown. Only one heparinised blood draw was taken per donor, and its volume averaged approximately 100 mL. This entry belongs to a study of beta chain features in type 1 diabetes. V shed 4 bases and J 2 bases; nucleotides not matched to a gene: 5. The CDR3 sequence is 15 residues long. Germline V gene data show CDR1 as LNHDA and CDR2 as SQIVND (reference sequence). Reverse transcribing all isolated RNA meant expressed TCRB transcripts were sequenced. Clones were sequenced by immunoSEQ multiplex PCR, and TCRdb holds only the in-frame ones, with some missing. The profile shows 200,000 to 300,000 clones, around a quarter of them singletons. Overall study results and limits: All four CD4+ subsets of Type 1 diabetes patients contained TCRB CDR3s that were moderately but significantly shorter. TCRB rearrangement may or may not be influenced by HLA type; here this remained unresolved.

Sequencing input: central memory CD4+ T cells from blood. The receptor's source is a man between 25 and 39 years old in good health. The V call is TRBV19, the J call TRBJ2-3, with 8 positions matching TRBD1. In DNA form, the CDR3 reads TGTGCCAGTAGTAGAGAGACAGGGGTCACAGATACGCAGTATTTT. Protein sequence: CASSRETGVTDTQYF.